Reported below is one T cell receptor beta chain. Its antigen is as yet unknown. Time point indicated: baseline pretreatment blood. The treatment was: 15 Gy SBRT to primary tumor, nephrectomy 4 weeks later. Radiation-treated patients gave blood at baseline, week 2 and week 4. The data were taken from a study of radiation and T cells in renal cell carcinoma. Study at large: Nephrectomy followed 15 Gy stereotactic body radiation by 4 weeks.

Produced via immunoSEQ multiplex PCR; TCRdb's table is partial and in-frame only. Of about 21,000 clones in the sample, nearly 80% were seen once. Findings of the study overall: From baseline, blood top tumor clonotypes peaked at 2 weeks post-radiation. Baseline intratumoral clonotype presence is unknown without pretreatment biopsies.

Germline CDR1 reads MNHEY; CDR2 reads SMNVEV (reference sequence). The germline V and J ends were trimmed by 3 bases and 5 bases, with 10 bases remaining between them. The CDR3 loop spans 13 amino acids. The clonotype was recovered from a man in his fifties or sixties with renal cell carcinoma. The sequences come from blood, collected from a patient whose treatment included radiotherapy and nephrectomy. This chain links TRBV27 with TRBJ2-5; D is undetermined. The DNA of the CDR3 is TGTGCCAGCAGTTTGTGGCCGCGGGAGACCCAGTACTTC. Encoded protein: CASSLWPRETQYF.